This TCR beta chain was identified during a study of regulatory T cells in long-lasting Graves disease. Study-wide results and caveats: Newly diagnosed patients shared around 910 public clonotypes; persistent patients shared around 2,500.

Notes on this clonotype: Its specificity is unknown.

The CDR3 is 15 amino acids. Germline V gene data show CDR1 as DFQATT and CDR2 as SNEGSKA (reference sequence). V shed 3 bases and J 8 bases; nucleotides not matched to a gene: 10. CDR3-region Arm-PCR and iRepertoire HTBI primers produced the TCR beta libraries. MiXCR, run by TCRdb on the multiplex PCR reads, gives a single entry per CDR3 protein. The table has approximately 380,000 distinct CDR3 sequences, under 25% seen once. As to time point: persistent/refractory GD, antithyroid drugs over 5 years with positive TRAb. From RNA extracted from PBMCs, the TCR library was made. An endocrinology department located in Xi'an, China, was where the patients came from.

The TCR comes from a female donor with Graves disease. The chain is built from TRBV20-1 and TRBJ2-1; 10 positions match TRBD2. The specimen was peripheral blood mononuclear cells (PBMCs), collected when the disease was refractory, from a patient treated with antithyroid drugs. CDR3 nucleotides: TGCAGTGCTAGCTCTAGCGGGAGAAGCATCTATGAGCAGTTCTTC. Its translation: CSASSSGRSIYEQFF.